A single sample gave rise to the 31 T cell receptor beta chains below, sequenced in a study of OX40 agonist ivuxolimab in advanced cancers. Measured with immunoSEQ multiplex PCR; TCRdb has only the in-frame clones, and not every one. The table shows 40,000 to 45,000 clones, with about 80% occurring only once. The sequencing used CD4+ or CD8+ T cells sorted from blood, collected in a trial of the OX40 agonist ivuxolimab. These receptors were taken from an adult with an advanced solid tumor such as melanoma, head and neck, liver or kidney cancer.

This chain joins TRBV18 and TRBJ1-2; no reliable D call. The germline gives CDR1 KGHSH, CDR2 LQKENI. Trimming pared 2 bases from V and 4 bases from J, leaving 8 bases between. The CDR3 is 13 residues long. The CDR3 coding sequence is TGTGCCAGCTCACCAGACACTTCCTATGGCTACACCTTC. Its protein is CASSPDTSYGYTF.

The V and J genes are TRBV14 and TRBJ1-6; a weak D match, TRBD1 (6 bases). In germline, CDR1 is SGHDN, CDR2 FVKESK. V lost 7 bases to trimming and J lost 9 bases, with 16 bases between them. The CDR3 has 14 amino acids. The CDR3 region is CASNLGTMISPLHF. The CDR3 bases are TGTGCCAGCAACCTCGGGACAATGATTTCACCCCTCCACTTT.

V is TRBV7-9 and J is TRBJ1-4; no definite D call. V was cut by 1 base and J by 3 bases, with 9 bases left in between. Looked up from germline, CDR1 is SEHNR and CDR2 is FQNEAQ (reference sequence). The CDR3 runs 15 residues. The CDR3 is CASSLDSGANEKLFF. The CDR3, as DNA: TGTGCCAGCAGCTTAGATTCCGGGGCTAATGAAAAACTGTTTTTT.

This clone came up once. For the CDR3, the DNA is TGTGCCAGCTCACCCGGACGGGATCAGCCCCAGCATTTT. Translating it yields CASSPGRDQPQHF. V usage is TRBV18 and J usage is TRBJ1-5, with D unclear. Trimming left V 3 bases short and J 5 bases short, with 8 bases between. The CDR3 totals 13 residues. Germline V gene data show CDR1 as KGHSH and CDR2 as LQKENI.

J is TRBJ2-6 and V is TRBV4-3, with TRBD2 matching 8 bases. With V trimmed by 4 bases and J by 1 base, 12 bases remained unmatched. CDR1 and CDR2 (germline): LGHNA, YSLEER. This CDR3 comprises 19 residues. CDR3 amino acids: CASSLNPGRAWSGANVLTF. CDR3 nucleotide sequence: TGCGCCAGCAGCCTTAACCCCGGGAGGGCCTGGTCTGGGGCCAACGTCCTGACTTTC.

The chain employs TRBV10-3 and TRBJ2-7; a possible D gene is TRBD2 (5 bases). CDR1 ENHRY and CDR2 SYGVKD come from the germline V gene. Trimming removed 0 bases from V and 0 bases from J, with 6 bases in between. The CDR3 extends over 14 amino acids. As DNA, the CDR3 is TGTGCCATCAGTGAGTCGGGGAGCTCCTACGAGCAGTACTTC. Translated, it gives CAISESGSSYEQYF.

The J gene is TRBJ2-2, the V gene TRBV9; D unresolved. The CDR3 spans 13 residues. Germline values: CDR1 SGDLS, CDR2 YYNGEE. Deletions cut 9 bases from V and 8 bases from J, with 17 bases between. The CDR3 coding sequence is TGTGCCACGGACGGAACGACAATGGGGGAGCTGTTTTTT. It yields the protein CATDGTTMGELFF.

This chain uses TRBV27 with TRBJ2-5; D unresolved. Between the trimmed V and J ends, which lost 5 bases and 5 bases, there was a span of 18 bases. Germline CDR1 is MNHEY and CDR2 is SMNVEV (reference sequence). The CDR3 has 15 amino acids. The CDR3 nucleotides read TGTGCCAGCAGTGGCCGGACGGGCGGACGTGAGACCCAGTACTTC. Amino acid sequence: CASSGRTGGRETQYF.

The chain links TRBV7-9 to TRBJ2-2; 8 bases are a match to TRBD1. After removal of 6 bases from V and 6 bases from J, the junction contained 3 bases not matched to a gene. Germline assignment: CDR1 SEHNR and CDR2 FQNEAQ (reference sequence). This CDR3 contains 13 residues. The CDR3 DNA sequence: TGTGCCAGCAGAGGGACAGGACCCGGGGAGCTGTTTTTT. Translating it yields CASRGTGPGELFF.

This chain connects TRBV10-2 to TRBJ1-5, with D perhaps matching TRBD1 (6 bases). The CDR3 length is 14 residues. V lost 6 bases to trimming and J lost 7 bases, with 16 bases between them. Germline CDR1 and CDR2: WSHSY and SAAADI. The CDR3 spells CASSPDSPRQPQHF. The CDR3 DNA is TGCGCCAGCAGCCCGGACAGCCCGCGGCAGCCCCAGCATTTT.

The chain couples TRBV7-6 to TRBJ2-2; D perhaps matches TRBD1 (6 bases). Per the germline V gene, CDR1 is SGHVS and CDR2 is FNYEAQ. With 1 base removed from V and 7 bases from J, the gap between germline ends came to 7 bases. CDR3 length: 13 residues. CDR3 region: CASSLGRGGELFF. The CDR3, as DNA: TGTGCCAGCAGCTTAGGCAGGGGCGGGGAGCTGTTTTTT.

The chain is built from TRBV5-5 and TRBJ1-2; the D gene is possibly TRBD1 (6 bases). CDR1 is SGHKS, CDR2 YYEKEE, per germline (reference sequence). The CDR3 runs 14 residues. Trimming stripped 4 bases from V and 8 bases from J, with 18 bases between. The CDR3 nucleotides read TGTGCCAGCAGCGCCTCGACAGGCCCTCAGGGCTACACCTTC. Amino acids: CASSASTGPQGYTF.

The chain combines TRBV6-4 with TRBJ2-7; a possible D gene is TRBD1 (5 bases). CDR3 length equals 18 residues. Trimming took off 5 bases at V and 3 bases at J, with 26 bases between the two ends. In germline, CDR1 is MRHNA, CDR2 SNTAGT. The DNA of the CDR3 is TGTGCCAGCAGTTTTCGACTCCCGACAGAGCTTAATTACTACGAGCAGTACTTC. As protein: CASSFRLPTELNYYEQYF.

This clone was counted between two and nine times. The chain uses TRBV5-4 and TRBJ2-2; no clear D. Looked up from germline, CDR1 is SGHNT and CDR2 is YYREEE (reference sequence). V was cut by 4 bases and J by 3 bases, with 10 bases left in between. CDR3 length equals 14 residues. The CDR3 DNA reads as TGTGCCAGCAGCACAAAAGAGGACACCGGGGAGCTGTTTTTT. Protein sequence: CASSTKEDTGELFF.

The rearrangement uses TRBV27 and TRBJ2-1; D is possibly TRBD2 (5 bases). Germline lookup yields CDR1 MNHEY and CDR2 SMNVEV (reference sequence). The CDR3 extends over 16 amino acids. V lost 6 bases, J lost 9 bases, and 24 bases lay in between. The DNA for the CDR3 is TGTGCCAGCAGCGGACGAGGCGGGCCAGGTGTAGGTGAGCAGTTCTTC. This sequence encodes CASSGRGGPGVGEQFF.

The CDR3 DNA reads TGCGCCAGCAGCCAAGATCAAGGGGTGGGTGGCTACACCTTC. Translating gives CASSQDQGVGGYTF. This sequence joins TRBV4-1 and TRBJ1-2; D might be TRBD1 (5 bases). Trimming removed 0 bases from V and 7 bases from J, with 12 bases in between. The CDR3 has 14 amino acids. Germline assignment: CDR1 MGHRA and CDR2 YSYEKL.

This clone was seen just once. This chain connects TRBV25-1 to TRBJ1-4; a possible D gene is TRBD1 (6 bases). Germline lookup yields CDR1 MGHDK and CDR2 SYGVNS. The CDR3 runs to 14 residues. V lost 9 bases and J lost 4, with 15 bases in between. As DNA, the CDR3 is TGTGCCAGTGGGGGCGGACCGGGTAATGAAAAACTGTTTTTT. Amino acid sequence: CASGGGPGNEKLFF.

The genes are TRBV30 and TRBJ1-4; unclear D gene. V was shortened by 1 base and J by 5 bases, with 11 bases between the two germline ends. Germline assignment: CDR1 GTSNPN and CDR2 SVGIG (reference sequence). The length of the CDR3 is 14 residues. CDR3 DNA sequence: TGTGCCTGGAGTGGTTTAGGCTTCAATGAAAAACTGTTTTTT. Translating it yields CAWSGLGFNEKLFF.

The chain joins TRBV6-1 to TRBJ1-1; TRBD1 matches at 7 bases. Per germline, CDR1 MNHNS and CDR2 SASEGT. The CDR3 runs 14 residues. V shed 6 bases and J 0 bases; nucleotides not matched to a gene: 4. CDR3 nucleotides: TGTGCCAGCAGGTCCGGGACAGTGAACACTGAAGCTTTCTTT. This sequence encodes CASRSGTVNTEAFF.

The chain carries TRBV9 and TRBJ2-5; 9 nucleotides align to TRBD2. Germline V gives CDR1 SGDLS, CDR2 YYNGEE. This CDR3 spans 15 amino acids. V dropped 0 bases and J dropped 3; count of bases not matched to a gene: 3. The CDR3 here is CASSVGGTSKETQYF. Here the CDR3 DNA reads TGTGCCAGCAGCGTAGGCGGGACTAGCAAAGAGACCCAGTACTTC.

The chain links TRBV6-1 to TRBJ1-3, with no clear D. The CDR3 runs 15 residues. Trimming stripped 8 bases from V and 3 bases from J, with 17 bases between. CDR1 MNHNS and CDR2 SASEGT come from the germline V gene. CDR3 sequence: CASGTGVRGGNTIYF. The CDR3 DNA sequence: TGTGCCAGCGGAACGGGCGTCCGGGGTGGAAACACCATATATTTT.

The chain joins TRBV6-5 to TRBJ1-1; the D gene is possibly TRBD1 (6 bases). Germline CDR1 and CDR2: MNHEY and SVGAGI. This CDR3 is built from 11 residues. Deletions cut 7 bases from V and 11 bases from J, with 14 bases between. DNA for the CDR3: TGTGCCAGCACTCAGGGGCCAAAGGCTTTCTTT. It codes for CASTQGPKAFF.

The chain is built from TRBV7-9 and TRBJ1-1; 8 bases are shared with TRBD1. The CDR3 consists of 15 residues. CDR1 is SEHNR, CDR2 FQNEAQ, per germline (reference sequence). With 5 bases clipped from V and 5 bases from J, the junction kept 10 bases outside the gene matches. As DNA, the CDR3 is TGTGCCAGCAGCCCCTTAACAGGGGGTTGGACTGAAGCTTTCTTT. This codes for CASSPLTGGWTEAFF.

This clone is a singleton in its sample. The CDR3 nucleotides are TGTGCCAGCAGCTATCTGAGGACAGGGATCCCGACCTTC. Translating gives CASSYLRTGIPTF. The chain combines TRBV7-2 with TRBJ1-2, with 8 bases fitting TRBD1. J gave up 14 bases and V 4 bases, and 12 bases lay outside the gene matches. CDR3 length: 13 amino acids. CDR1 SGHTA and CDR2 FQGNSA come from the germline V gene.

The genes are TRBV27 and TRBJ1-2, with TRBD1 identical over 8 bases. Trimming took 6 bases from V and 7 from J; bases not matched to a gene: 10. CDR1 is MNHEY and CDR2 is SMNVEV in the germline V gene (reference sequence). The CDR3 length is 14 residues. CDR3 in DNA: TGTGCCAGCAGGACCTTAGGACAGGGATTTGGCTACACCTTC. Its protein is CASRTLGQGFGYTF.

V and J are TRBV28 and TRBJ2-1; TRBD2 matches at 8 bases. Per germline, CDR1 MDHEN and CDR2 SYDVKM. The ends lost 5 bases at V and 7 bases at J; junction bases unmatched: 4. The length of the CDR3 is 13 residues. CDR3 amino acids: CASSPGTSNEQFF. CDR3 sequence (DNA): TGTGCCAGCAGTCCCGGGACTAGTAATGAGCAGTTCTTC.

Notes on this clone: A far larger clone is only one base removed, so a read error is likely. The same CDR3 can be traced to other DNA sequences in this sample. This rearrangement joins TRBV5-1 to TRBJ2-6, with D hard to call. Germline V gives CDR1 SGHRS, CDR2 YFSETQ. CDR3 length: 15 amino acids. V lost 4 bases and J lost 0, with 8 bases in between. CDR3 amino acids: CASSLGNSGANVLTF. DNA of the CDR3: TGCGCCAGCAGCCTGGGGAACTCTGGGGCCAACGTCCTGACTTTC.

The rearrangement uses TRBV29-1 and TRBJ2-3, with D perhaps being TRBD1 or TRBD2 (5 bases each). The CDR3 runs 15 residues. The germline V and J ends were trimmed by 4 bases and 7 bases, with 21 bases remaining between them. From germline, CDR1 is SQVTM and CDR2 ANQGSEA. CDR3 residues: CSVGEGTGRGYTQYF. In DNA, the CDR3 is TGCAGCGTTGGAGAAGGGACGGGACGAGGGTATACGCAGTATTTT.

This chain links TRBV29-1 with TRBJ1-2; D call uncertain. There are 15 residues in the CDR3. Germline V lookup: CDR1 SQVTM, CDR2 ANQGSEA. The V and J ends lost 4 bases and 4 bases respectively, with 19 bases between them. The CDR3 sequence: CSVAQTQKIRYGYTF. The DNA of the CDR3 is TGCAGCGTTGCCCAAACCCAAAAGATCCGCTATGGCTACACCTTC.

The rearrangement uses TRBV9 and TRBJ2-2; 9 bases match TRBD2. J lost 7 bases, V lost 0 bases, and 4 bases had no gene match. Germline CDR1 SGDLS, CDR2 YYNGEE. This CDR3 is 15 amino acids long. The CDR3 spells CASSVDQREVGELFF. The CDR3, as DNA: TGTGCCAGCAGCGTAGATCAGCGGGAGGTCGGGGAGCTGTTTTTT.

This chain links TRBV2 with TRBJ1-1; no definite D call. This CDR3 is 13 amino acids long. Per germline, CDR1 SNHLY and CDR2 FYNNEI. CDR3 sequence: CGTARGWATEAFF. The CDR3 DNA sequence: TGTGGTACGGCGCGGGGATGGGCCACTGAAGCTTTCTTT.